These 23 T cell receptor beta chains share one sample of origin, sequenced in a study of blood T cell repertoires in COVID-19 (dated by TCRdb to about 2020). The protocol used for the library was the immunoSEQ multiplex PCR assay. Sourced from immuneACCESS, this table was stored by TCRdb with only in-frame sequences that have V and J called. A share of the clones is absent; for the studies checked, an unresolved V gene accounts for under half, and the remainder has no known explanation. Counted in this sample were some 97,000 clones; around 90% of them appeared once. Of the sample, 5% to 7% is held by the ten largest clones. The sequenced sample consisted of peripheral blood. These receptors were taken from a man aged 70 or older with acute or convalescent COVID-19.

This chain joins TRBV30 and TRBJ1-2; 9 bases align to TRBD1. The CDR3 consists of 12 residues. Germline CDR1 GTSNPN, CDR2 SVGIG (reference sequence). V was pared by 4 bases and J by 6 bases, with 3 bases of the junction left unmatched. The CDR3 DNA sequence: TGTGCCTGGAACACAGGGGGCAATGGCTACACCTTC. It is translated as CAWNTGGNGYTF.

The chain employs TRBV5-1 and TRBJ2-7, with D uncertain. There are 11 residues in the CDR3. V lost 3 bases and J 3 bases, leaving 4 bases between the germline ends. CDR1 is SGHRS, CDR2 YFSETQ, per germline. The CDR3 loop is CASSSNYEQYF. In DNA, the CDR3 is TGCGCCAGCAGCTCTAACTACGAGCAGTACTTC.

A single count supports this clone. The chain has TRBV7-3 and TRBJ1-1, with 9 bases fitting TRBD1. J lost 5 bases, V lost 2 bases, and 6 bases had no gene match. The CDR3 contains 15 residues. Germline V gene lookup returns CDR1 SGHTA and CDR2 FQGTGA. This chain's CDR3 is CASSLWPTGGTEAFF. The CDR3 bases are TGTGCCAGCAGCTTATGGCCGACAGGGGGGACTGAAGCTTTCTTT.

The chain is built from TRBV6-5 and TRBJ2-7; 9 bases fit TRBD2. V was pared by 6 bases and J by 2 bases, with 8 bases of the junction left unmatched. CDR3 length: 15 residues. Germline V gives CDR1 MNHEY, CDR2 SVGAGI. The CDR3 spells CASSPIAGDAYEQYF. The CDR3 nucleotides are TGTGCCAGCAGCCCAATAGCGGGGGATGCCTACGAGCAGTACTTC.

The rearrangement uses TRBV7-9 and TRBJ2-5, with 7 bases fitting TRBD2. Germline assignment: CDR1 SEHNR and CDR2 FQNEAQ (reference sequence). The V and J ends lost 4 bases and 4 bases, in that order; junction bases with no gene match: 3. The CDR3 consists of 13 residues. In DNA, the CDR3 is TGTGCCAGCAGCTCCCCGGGAGGAGAGACCCAGTACTTC. It encodes CASSSPGGETQYF.

The chain is built from TRBV7-8 and TRBJ1-1; tentative D call: TRBD1 (5 bases). Germline CDR1 reads SGHVS; CDR2 reads FQNEAQ. The ends were cut back, 1 base at V and 11 bases at J, with 14 bases in the middle. The CDR3 totals 13 residues. CDR3 region: CASSLDPDIGAFF. As DNA, the CDR3 is TGTGCCAGCAGCTTAGATCCGGACATCGGCGCTTTCTTT.

With respect to this clone: The sample carries other DNA sequences with the same CDR3. This rearrangement joins TRBV7-2 to TRBJ1-3; a weak D match, TRBD1 (5 bases). This CDR3 is built from 14 residues. Germline assignment: CDR1 SGHTA and CDR2 FQGNSA. Trimming cost V 1 base and J 4 bases, with 8 bases left between them. CDR3 DNA: TGTGCCAGCAGCTTAGGACAGATCGGAAACACCATATATTTT. Translating it yields CASSLGQIGNTIYF.

The rearrangement uses TRBV3-1 (or the pseudogene TRBV3-2) and TRBJ2-5; 10 nucleotides line up with TRBD2. This CDR3 comprises 15 residues. Germline V lookup: CDR1 LGHDT, CDR2 YNNKEL (reference sequence). With 0 bases clipped from V and 5 bases from J, the junction kept 3 bases outside the gene matches. The CDR3 DNA sequence: TGTGCCAGCAGCCAAGATGGGACTAGCGTTGAGACCCAGTACTTC. Its translation: CASSQDGTSVETQYF.

The gene calls are TRBV19 and TRBJ1-1, with 7 bases aligning to TRBD1. The ends lost 4 bases at V and 9 bases at J; junction bases unmatched: 2. This CDR3 comprises 11 residues. CDR1 is LNHDA, CDR2 SQIVND, per germline (reference sequence). The CDR3 nucleotides are TGTGCCAGTAGTAAGACAGGGCAAGCTTTCTTT. It is translated as CASSKTGQAFF. Together with reference TRBV19 and TRBJ1-1, the CDR3 gives the full variable domain: DGGITQSPKYLFRKEGQNVTLSCEQNLNHDAMYWYRQDPGQGLRLIYYSQIVNDFQKGDIAEGYSVSREKKESFPLTVTSAQKNPTAFYLCASSKTGQAFFGQGTRLTVV.

The chain has TRBV19 and TRBJ2-1, with 12 bases identical to TRBD2. There are 14 residues in the CDR3. CDR1 and CDR2 from the germline V gene are LNHDA and SQIVND (reference sequence). V lost 7 bases to trimming and J lost 8 bases; unmatched junction nucleotides: 6. CDR3 coding DNA: TGTGCCAGTAAGCTAGCGGGAGGGTTGGATGAGCAGTTCTTC. Amino acids: CASKLAGGLDEQFF.

This sequence joins TRBV7-2 and TRBJ1-5; 8 nucleotides align to TRBD1. The CDR3 spans 16 residues. The V gene end was trimmed by 5 bases and the J gene end by 4 bases; junction bases not matched to a gene: 10. Per the germline V gene, CDR1 is SGHTA and CDR2 is FQGNSA. The CDR3 DNA sequence: TGTGCCAGCAGCCCATCGGGACAGGCTCTTAATCAGCCCCAGCATTTT. Amino acids: CASSPSGQALNQPQHF.

The rearrangement uses TRBV5-1 and TRBJ2-7, with D possibly matching TRBD2 (7 bases). CDR1 is SGHRS, CDR2 YFSETQ, per germline. The CDR3 runs to 14 residues. V was trimmed by 5 bases and J by 2 bases, leaving 14 bases between them. The CDR3 nucleotides are TGCGCCAGCAGGGGGGGGCGCCGGGCCTACGAGCAGTACTTC. This gives the protein CASRGGRRAYEQYF.

This chain uses TRBV12-3 or TRBV12-4 with TRBJ1-3; D call uncertain. V dropped 5 bases and J dropped 1 base, with 6 bases sitting between them. CDR3 length equals 13 residues. Here the CDR3 reads CASSTRSGNTIYF. Written as DNA, the CDR3 is TGTGCCAGCAGTACGAGATCTGGAAACACCATATATTTT.

This rearrangement joins TRBV4-3 to TRBJ2-5; 10 positions match TRBD1. J gave up 4 bases and V 2 bases, and 10 bases lay outside the gene matches. Germline V gene data show CDR1 as LGHNA and CDR2 as YSLEER. This CDR3 has 17 residues. The CDR3 sequence is CASSQSLGTGEGETQYF. In nucleotides, the CDR3 is TGCGCCAGCAGCCAAAGCCTCGGGACAGGGGAGGGAGAGACCCAGTACTTC.

V usage is TRBV5-4 and J usage is TRBJ2-5, with D possibly being TRBD2 (6 bases). Germline lookup yields CDR1 SGHNT and CDR2 YYREEE (reference sequence). V lost 4 bases and J 5 bases, leaving 12 bases between the germline ends. The CDR3 runs 13 residues. DNA of the CDR3: TGTGCCAGCAGCAAGGAGGGGCGGGAGACCCAGTACTTC. Residues: CASSKEGRETQYF.

The rearrangement links TRBV28 to TRBJ2-1, with 8 bases fitting TRBD2. CDR3 length: 12 residues. The J segment lost 6 bases and the V segment lost 6 bases, leaving 1 base of the junction unmatched. Germline V CDR1 and CDR2: MDHEN, SYDVKM. The CDR3 sequence is CASRTSVNEQFF. CDR3 nucleotide sequence: TGTGCCAGCAGGACTAGCGTCAATGAGCAGTTCTTC.

There are a few counts of this clone. V gene TRBV30 combines with J gene TRBJ1-6; no clear D. This CDR3 is 17 amino acids long. CDR1 and CDR2 from the germline V gene are GTSNPN and SVGIG (reference sequence). Trimming removed 3 bases at V and 0 bases at J, with 15 bases between. The CDR3 spells CAWRPIDKSSYNSPLHF. CDR3 sequence (DNA): TGTGCCTGGAGACCGATAGACAAGAGCTCCTATAATTCACCCCTCCACTTT.

The J gene is TRBJ2-7, the V gene TRBV12-3 or TRBV12-4, with D possibly TRBD2 on 5 matching bases. Trimming stripped 6 bases from V and 3 bases from J, with 12 bases between. There are 13 residues in the CDR3. The CDR3 nucleotides are TGTGCCAGCAGCCATCGGGGTAGCTACGAGCAGTACTTC. Translating gives CASSHRGSYEQYF.

In its sample, this clone ranks as medium-sized. The chain couples TRBV29-1 to TRBJ2-3, with TRBD2 matching over 12 bases. The CDR3 sequence is 17 residues long. Germline V gene sequence: CDR1 SQVTM, CDR2 ANQGSEA. V lost 4 bases, J lost 0 bases, and 8 bases stayed unmatched. CDR3 region: CSVVLAGGPFSTDTQYF. CDR3 nucleotide sequence: TGCAGCGTTGTTCTAGCGGGAGGGCCTTTTAGCACAGATACGCAGTATTTT.

The rearrangement uses TRBV19 and TRBJ2-7, with a tentative D call TRBD1 (6 bases). Deletions cut 10 bases from V and 5 bases from J, with 18 bases between. The CDR3 extends over 13 amino acids. Germline CDR1 LNHDA, CDR2 SQIVND (reference sequence). CDR3 coding DNA: TGTGCCACCGCCCAAAGGGGGAGCGACGAGCAGTACTTC. The encoded protein is CATAQRGSDEQYF.

V usage is TRBV24-1 and J usage is TRBJ1-1, with a weak D call TRBD1 (6 bases). Between the trimmed V and J ends, which lost 9 bases and 10 bases, there was a span of 17 bases. There are 12 residues in the CDR3. Germline CDR1 is KGHDR and CDR2 is SFDVKD. The CDR3 nucleotides read TGTGCCACCTCATCACCGGACAGTGTAGCTTTCTTT. Encoded protein: CATSSPDSVAFF.

J is TRBJ1-5 and V is TRBV7-8; D is unresolved. This CDR3 has 14 residues. From germline, CDR1 is SGHVS and CDR2 FQNEAQ. Trimming cost V 3 bases and J 4 bases, with 10 bases left between them. CDR3 bases: TGTGCCAGCAGCTTCGGGGATTTGAATCAGCCCCAGCATTTT. Amino acid sequence: CASSFGDLNQPQHF.

The chain uses TRBV7-9 and TRBJ2-7; D is perhaps TRBD1 (6 bases). CDR3 length: 15 amino acids. The V and J ends lost 2 bases and 2 bases respectively, with 13 bases between them. The germline CDR1 and CDR2 sequences are SEHNR and FQNEAQ (reference sequence). CDR3 protein: CASSLMQGMTYEQYF. DNA of the CDR3: TGTGCCAGCAGCTTAATGCAGGGGATGACCTACGAGCAGTACTTC.